The entry below gives a single TCR beta chain sequence along with its context. The CDR3 has 13 amino acids. V lost 10 bases to trimming and J lost 4 bases, with 14 bases between them. CDR1 and CDR2 from the germline V gene are MNHEY and SMNVEV (reference sequence). These data come from a study of patients and donors after allogeneic stem cell transplantation. Each CDR3 protein is one row after TCRdb ran MiXCR on the RT-PCR reads. There are about a million distinct CDR3 sequences in the sample; about a sixth occur only once, and roughly 6% lies in the top ten. The sequenced material came from blood, either unsorted or a sorted T cell fraction (not recorded which). V is TRBV27 and J is TRBJ1-5; D unresolved. This sequence originates from a human donor who was either an allogeneic HSCT recipient or a stem cell or donor lymphocyte infusion donor (not recorded which). It is not recorded whose cells these are; they may come from a transplant donor. The CDR3 DNA is TGTGCCACCTCCCTCGGGAGAAATCAGCCCCAGCATTTT. This encodes CATSLGRNQPQHF.